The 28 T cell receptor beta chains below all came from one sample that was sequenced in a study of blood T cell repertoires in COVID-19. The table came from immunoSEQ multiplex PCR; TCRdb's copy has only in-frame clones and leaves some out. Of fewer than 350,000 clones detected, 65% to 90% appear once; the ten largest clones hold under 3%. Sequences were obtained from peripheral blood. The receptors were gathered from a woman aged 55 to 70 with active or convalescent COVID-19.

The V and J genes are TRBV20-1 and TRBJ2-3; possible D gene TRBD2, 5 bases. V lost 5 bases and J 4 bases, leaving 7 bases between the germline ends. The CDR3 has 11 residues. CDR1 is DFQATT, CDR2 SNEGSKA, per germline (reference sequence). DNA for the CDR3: TGCAGTGCTGAGGGCCCAGATACGCAGTATTTT. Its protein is CSAEGPDTQYF.

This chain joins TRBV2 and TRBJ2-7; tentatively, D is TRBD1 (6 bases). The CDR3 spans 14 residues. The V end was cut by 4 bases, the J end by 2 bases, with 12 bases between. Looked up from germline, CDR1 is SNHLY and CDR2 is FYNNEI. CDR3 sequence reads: CASSGWTVPYEQYF. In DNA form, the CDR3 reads TGTGCCAGCAGTGGTTGGACAGTCCCCTACGAGCAGTACTTC.

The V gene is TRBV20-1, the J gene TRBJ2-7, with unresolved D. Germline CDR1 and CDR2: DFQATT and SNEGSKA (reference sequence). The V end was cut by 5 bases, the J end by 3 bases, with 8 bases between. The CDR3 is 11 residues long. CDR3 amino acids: CSAPVGYEQYF. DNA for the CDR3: TGCAGTGCTCCCGTCGGCTACGAGCAGTACTTC.

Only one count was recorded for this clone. Here the CDR3 reads CASSLGALSGPSTDTQYF. The CDR3 nucleotides are TGTGCCAGCAGCTTAGGGGCTCTAAGCGGGCCGAGCACAGATACGCAGTATTTT. This chain connects TRBV7-2 to TRBJ2-3; possible D gene TRBD2, 6 bases. Germline V lookup: CDR1 SGHTA, CDR2 FQGNSA. The CDR3 is 18 residues long. V gave up 1 base and J gave up 0 bases, with 17 bases separating them. Together with reference TRBV7-2 and TRBJ2-3, the CDR3 gives the full variable domain: GAGVSQSPSNKVTEKGKDVELRCDPISGHTALYWYRQSLGQGLEFLIYFQGNSAPDKSGLPSDRFSAERTGGSVSTLTIQRTQQEDSAVYLCASSLGALSGPSTDTQYFGPGTRLTVL.

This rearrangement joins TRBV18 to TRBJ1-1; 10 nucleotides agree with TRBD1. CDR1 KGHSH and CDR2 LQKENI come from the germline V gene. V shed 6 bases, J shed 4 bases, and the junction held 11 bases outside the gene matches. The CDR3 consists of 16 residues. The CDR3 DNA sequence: TGTGCCAGCTCCCAAAGACAGGGGGCGCGGGGCACTGAAGCTTTCTTT. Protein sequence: CASSQRQGARGTEAFF.

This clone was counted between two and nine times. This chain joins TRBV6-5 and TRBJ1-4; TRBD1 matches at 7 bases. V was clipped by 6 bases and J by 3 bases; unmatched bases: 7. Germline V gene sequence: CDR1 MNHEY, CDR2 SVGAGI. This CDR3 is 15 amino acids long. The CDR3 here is CASRDRRKANEKLFF. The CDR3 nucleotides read TGTGCCAGCAGGGACAGGAGGAAAGCTAATGAAAAACTGTTTTTT.

CDR3 sequence: CATSRDSSDSYGYTF. CDR3 coding DNA: TGTGCCACCAGCAGAGATTCGTCCGACAGCTATGGCTACACCTTC. V is TRBV15 and J is TRBJ1-2, with a possible D match to TRBD1 (5 bases). Germline V gene sequence: CDR1 LNHNV, CDR2 YYDKDF (reference sequence). V gave up 0 bases and J gave up 4 bases, with 12 bases separating them. This CDR3 is 15 amino acids long.

DNA of the CDR3: TGTGCCAGCTCCCACTCTGGGGCCAACGTCCTGACTTTC. Amino acid sequence: CASSHSGANVLTF. The V gene is TRBV18, the J gene TRBJ2-6, with no clear D. Trimming removed 6 bases at V and 0 bases at J, with 3 bases between. The CDR3 extends over 13 amino acids. CDR1 is KGHSH and CDR2 is LQKENI in the germline V gene.

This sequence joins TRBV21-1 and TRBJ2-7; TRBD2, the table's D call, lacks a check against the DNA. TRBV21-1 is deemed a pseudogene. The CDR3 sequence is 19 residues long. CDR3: CASSLRSTSGAESSYEQYF. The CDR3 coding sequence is TGTGCCAGCAGTCTGAGGTCGACTAGCGGGGCTGAAAGCTCCTACGAGCAGTACTTC.

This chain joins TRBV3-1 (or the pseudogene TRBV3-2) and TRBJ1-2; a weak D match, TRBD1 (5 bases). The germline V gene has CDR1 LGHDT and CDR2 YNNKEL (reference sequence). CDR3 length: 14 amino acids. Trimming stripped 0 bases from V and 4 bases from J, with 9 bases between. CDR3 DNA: TGTGCCAGCAGCCAAGAGGCCCAGGGCTATGGCTACACCTTC. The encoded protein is CASSQEAQGYGYTF.

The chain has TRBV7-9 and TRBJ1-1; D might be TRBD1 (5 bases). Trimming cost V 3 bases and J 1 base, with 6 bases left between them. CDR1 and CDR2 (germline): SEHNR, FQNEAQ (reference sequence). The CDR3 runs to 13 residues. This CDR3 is CASSFTGNTEAFF. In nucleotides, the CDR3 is TGTGCCAGCAGCTTCACAGGGAACACTGAAGCTTTCTTT.

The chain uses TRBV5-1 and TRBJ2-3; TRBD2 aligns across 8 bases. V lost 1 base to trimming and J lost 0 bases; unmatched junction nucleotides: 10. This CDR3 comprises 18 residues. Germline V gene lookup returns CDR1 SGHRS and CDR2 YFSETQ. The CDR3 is CASSLSLIAGLSTDTQYF. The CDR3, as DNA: TGCGCCAGCAGCTTGAGCTTAATAGCGGGATTGAGCACAGATACGCAGTATTTT.

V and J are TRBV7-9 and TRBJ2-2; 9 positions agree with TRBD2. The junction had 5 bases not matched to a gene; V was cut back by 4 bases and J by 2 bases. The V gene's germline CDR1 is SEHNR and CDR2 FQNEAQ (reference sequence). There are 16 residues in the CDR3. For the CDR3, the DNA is TGTGCCAGCAGCTCTTCTAGCGGGGTTAACACCGGGGAGCTGTTTTTT. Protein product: CASSSSSGVNTGELFF. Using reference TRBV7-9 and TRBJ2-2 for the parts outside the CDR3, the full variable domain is DTGVSQNPRHKITKRGQNVTFRCDPISEHNRLYWYRQTLGQGPEFLTYFQNEAQLEKSRLLSDRFSAERPKGSFSTLEIQRTEQGDSAMYLCASSSSSGVNTGELFFGEGSRLTVL.

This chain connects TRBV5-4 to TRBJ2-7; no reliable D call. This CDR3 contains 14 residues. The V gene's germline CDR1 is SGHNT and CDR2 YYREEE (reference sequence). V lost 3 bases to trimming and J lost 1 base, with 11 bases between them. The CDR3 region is CASSYTYGSYEQYF. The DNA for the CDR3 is TGTGCCAGCAGCTATACCTACGGGTCCTACGAGCAGTACTTC.

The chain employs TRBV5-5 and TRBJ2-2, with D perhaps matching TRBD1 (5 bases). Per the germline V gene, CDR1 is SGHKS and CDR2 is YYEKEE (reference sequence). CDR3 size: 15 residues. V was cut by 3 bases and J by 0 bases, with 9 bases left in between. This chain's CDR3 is CASSWQGTNTGELFF. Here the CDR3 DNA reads TGTGCCAGCAGCTGGCAGGGAACGAACACCGGGGAGCTGTTTTTT.

The CDR3 protein is CASSQAGGPWDTQYF. The DNA for the CDR3 is TGTGCCAGCAGCCAAGCGGGGGGGCCATGGGATACGCAGTATTTT. This chain links TRBV14 with TRBJ2-3, with 8 bases that match TRBD2. The ends lost 1 base at V and 6 bases at J; junction bases unmatched: 6. This CDR3 is built from 15 residues. The germline CDR1 and CDR2 sequences are SGHDN and FVKESK.

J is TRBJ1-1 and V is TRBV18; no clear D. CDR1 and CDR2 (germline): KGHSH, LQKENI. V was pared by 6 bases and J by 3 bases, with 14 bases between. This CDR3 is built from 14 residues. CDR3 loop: CASSFGVADTEAFF. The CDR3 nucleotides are TGTGCCAGCTCTTTCGGGGTTGCCGACACTGAAGCTTTCTTT.

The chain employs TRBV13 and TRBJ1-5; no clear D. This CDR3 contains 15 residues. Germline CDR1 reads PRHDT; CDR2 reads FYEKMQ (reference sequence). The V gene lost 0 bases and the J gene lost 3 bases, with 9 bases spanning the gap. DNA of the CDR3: TGTGCCAGCAGCTTAGGCCAGGCATTCAATCAGCCCCAGCATTTT. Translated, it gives CASSLGQAFNQPQHF.

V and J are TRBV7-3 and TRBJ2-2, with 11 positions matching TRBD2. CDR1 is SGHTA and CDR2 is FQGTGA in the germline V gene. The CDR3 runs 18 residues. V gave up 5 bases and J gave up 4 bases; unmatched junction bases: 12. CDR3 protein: CASSRWASGGMITGELFF. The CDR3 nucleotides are TGTGCCAGCAGCCGGTGGGCTAGCGGGGGGATGATCACCGGGGAGCTGTTTTTT.

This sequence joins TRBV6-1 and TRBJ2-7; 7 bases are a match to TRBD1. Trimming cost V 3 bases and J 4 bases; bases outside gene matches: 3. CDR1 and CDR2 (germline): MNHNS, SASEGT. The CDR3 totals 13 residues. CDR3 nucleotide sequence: TGTGCCAGCAGTGACCAGACAGGGTACGAGCAGTACTTC. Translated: CASSDQTGYEQYF.

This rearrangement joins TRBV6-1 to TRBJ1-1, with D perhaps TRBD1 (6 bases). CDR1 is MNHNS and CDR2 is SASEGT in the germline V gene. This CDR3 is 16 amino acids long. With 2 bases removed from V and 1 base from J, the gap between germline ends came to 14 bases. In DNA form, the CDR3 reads TGTGCCAGCAGTGAAATAGTCACAGGGTCGAACACTGAAGCTTTCTTT. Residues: CASSEIVTGSNTEAFF.

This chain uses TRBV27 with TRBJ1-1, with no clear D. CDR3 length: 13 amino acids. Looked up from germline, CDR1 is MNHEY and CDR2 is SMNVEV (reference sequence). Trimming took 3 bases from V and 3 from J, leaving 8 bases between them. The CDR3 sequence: CASSLNTYTEAFF. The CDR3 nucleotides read TGTGCCAGCAGTTTGAATACTTACACTGAAGCTTTCTTT.

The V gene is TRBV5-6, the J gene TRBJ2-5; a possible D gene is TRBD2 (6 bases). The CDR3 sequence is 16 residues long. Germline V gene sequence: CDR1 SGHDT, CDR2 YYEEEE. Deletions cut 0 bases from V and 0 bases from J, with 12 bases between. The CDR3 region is CASSLAPGGDQETQYF. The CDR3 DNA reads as TGTGCCAGCAGCTTGGCCCCAGGAGGGGACCAAGAGACCCAGTACTTC.

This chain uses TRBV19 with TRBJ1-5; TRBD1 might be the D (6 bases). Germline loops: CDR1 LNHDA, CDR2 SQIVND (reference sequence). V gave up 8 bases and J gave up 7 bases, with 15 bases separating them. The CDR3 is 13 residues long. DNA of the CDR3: TGTGCCAGTTCTACAGGGAGAGGGCAGCCCCAGCATTTT. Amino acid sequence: CASSTGRGQPQHF. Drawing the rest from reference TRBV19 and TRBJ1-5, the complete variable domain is DGGITQSPKYLFRKEGQNVTLSCEQNLNHDAMYWYRQDPGQGLRLIYYSQIVNDFQKGDIAEGYSVSREKKESFPLTVTSAQKNPTAFYLCASSTGRGQPQHFGDGTRLSIL.

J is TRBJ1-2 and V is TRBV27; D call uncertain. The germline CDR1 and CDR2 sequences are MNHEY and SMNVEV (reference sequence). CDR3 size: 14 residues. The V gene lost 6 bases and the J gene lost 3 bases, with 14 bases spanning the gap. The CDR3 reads CASRLHRGDYGYTF. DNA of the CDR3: TGTGCCAGCAGGCTTCACCGGGGAGACTATGGCTACACCTTC.

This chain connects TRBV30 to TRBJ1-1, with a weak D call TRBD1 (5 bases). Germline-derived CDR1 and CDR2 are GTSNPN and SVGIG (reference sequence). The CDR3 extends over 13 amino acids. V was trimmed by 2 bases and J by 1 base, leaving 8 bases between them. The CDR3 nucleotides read TGTGCCTGGAGTCCCCAGGGGAACACTGAAGCTTTCTTT. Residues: CAWSPQGNTEAFF.

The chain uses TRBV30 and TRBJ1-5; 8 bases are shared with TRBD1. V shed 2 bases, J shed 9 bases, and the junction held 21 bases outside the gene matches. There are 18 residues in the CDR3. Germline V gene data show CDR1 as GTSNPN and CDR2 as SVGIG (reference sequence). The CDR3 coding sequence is TGTGCCTGGAGTCCAGGGTTGCTAGGACAGGGAAGCAAAAGGCCCCAGCATTTT. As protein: CAWSPGLLGQGSKRPQHF.

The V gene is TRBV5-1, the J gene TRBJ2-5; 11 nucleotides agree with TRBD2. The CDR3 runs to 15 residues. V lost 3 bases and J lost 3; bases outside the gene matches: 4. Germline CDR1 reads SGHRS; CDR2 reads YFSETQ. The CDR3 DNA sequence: TGCGCCAGCAGCTCCTCGACTAGCGGGAAAGAGACCCAGTACTTC. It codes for CASSSSTSGKETQYF.